These T cell receptor beta chains were read from a single sample in a study of shared clonotypes between healthy human individuals. Using immunoSEQ multiplex PCR, the repertoire was profiled, and TCRdb retains in-frame clones only, with some absent. The sample consists of about 2,500,000 clones, around nine tenths of them appearing once. The sample comprised naive CD4+ T cells sorted from blood. Receptors originate from a man between 18 and 29 years old in good health. Both conserved end residues are part of each CDR3. The order of the fields is J gene, clone size, V gene, D gene, CDR3 protein, CDR3 DNA. The D gene is left open where the match is weak. The size of a clone is reported for some rows only, either as once, few or many, or as a class for expanded clones.

TRBJ1-2 | - | TRBV21-1 | - | CASSGGTGYYGYTF | TGTGCCAGCAGCGGGGGGACAGGGTACTATGGCTACACCTTC
TRBJ1-2 | - | TRBV28 | - | CASSPGLTGNYGYTF | TGTGCCAGCAGTCCCGGACTCACCGGTAACTATGGCTACACCTTC
TRBJ2-7 | - | TRBV30 | TRBD2 | CAWSWSGGSYEQYF | TGTGCCTGGAGTTGGAGCGGGGGCTCCTACGAGCAGTACTTC
TRBJ2-1 | - | TRBV14 | - | CASSRGVINEQFF | TGTGCCAGCAGCAGGGGGGTTATTAATGAGCAGTTCTTC
TRBJ1-6 | - | TRBV18 | - | CASSRGDAYNSPLHF | TGTGCCAGCTCACGGGGGGACGCCTATAATTCACCCCTCCACTTT
TRBJ2-5 | - | TRBV6-6 | TRBD2 | CASSPGLAGQETQYF | TGTGCCAGCAGTCCTGGACTAGCGGGGCAAGAGACCCAGTACTTC
TRBJ2-5 | - | TRBV11-2 | - | CASSPNQVVPAAPRYF | TGTGCCAGCAGCCCCAACCAGGTGGTGCCCGCGGCCCCCCGGTACTTC
TRBJ2-7 | - | TRBV5-6 | - | CASSLGRSHEQYF | TGTGCCAGCAGCTTGGGGAGATCCCACGAGCAGTACTTC
TRBJ2-1 | - | TRBV7-6 | - | CASSSWTYNEQFF | TGTGCCAGCAGCTCGTGGACCTACAATGAGCAGTTCTTC
TRBJ2-7 | - | TRBV12-5 | - | CASGSPGGAAHEQYF | TGTGCTAGTGGTTCCCCTGGGGGGGCGGCCCACGAGCAGTACTTC
TRBJ2-1 | - | TRBV7-9 | - | CASGWMGDNNEQFF | TGTGCCAGCGGCTGGATGGGAGATAACAATGAGCAGTTCTTC
TRBJ1-6 | - | TRBV2 | - | CASSEGGSWNSPLHF | TGTGCCAGCAGTGAGGGGGGGTCCTGGAATTCACCCCTCCACTTT
TRBJ2-1 | - | TRBV7-2 | - | CASSLGSDEQFF | TGTGCCAGCAGCTTAGGGTCCGATGAGCAGTTCTTC
TRBJ1-2 | - | TRBV30 | - | CAWSVRGDYADRYTF | TGTGCCTGGAGTGTACGGGGCGACTATGCGGATCGCTACACCTTC
TRBJ1-2 | - | TRBV7-8 | - | CASSLGTHYGYTF | TGTGCCAGCAGCTTAGGGACCCACTATGGCTACACCTTC
TRBJ2-1 | - | TRBV7-9 | - | CASSSVASKSAEQFF | TGTGCCAGCAGCTCTGTGGCTAGCAAGTCTGCTGAGCAGTTCTTC
TRBJ2-3 | - | TRBV10-2 | - | CASGTASTDTQYF | TGCGCCAGCGGGACGGCCAGCACAGATACGCAGTATTTT
TRBJ2-1 | - | TRBV29-1 | TRBD1 | CSVAGGLSYNEQFF | TGCAGCGTTGCAGGGGGCCTCTCCTACAATGAGCAGTTCTTC
TRBJ1-5 | - | TRBV2 | TRBD1 | CASTWDRSSQPQHF | TGTGCCAGCACCTGGGACAGGTCGAGTCAGCCCCAGCATTTT
TRBJ2-6 | once | TRBV19 | - | CASSILGGSGANVLTF | TGTGCCAGTAGTATCCTTGGGGGATCTGGGGCCAACGTCCTGACTTTC
TRBJ1-3 | - | TRBV6-4 | - | CASSDGTFTPNSGNTIYF | TGTGCCAGCAGTGACGGAACTTTCACCCCTAACTCTGGAAACACCATATATTTT
TRBJ1-1 | - | TRBV10-3 | TRBD1 | CAISALTGLNTEAFF | TGTGCCATCAGTGCCTTGACAGGGTTGAACACTGAAGCTTTCTTT
TRBJ2-5 | - | TRBV6-5 | TRBD2 | CASSYGLAGSEETQYF | TGTGCCAGCAGTTACGGGTTAGCGGGATCAGAGGAGACCCAGTACTTC
TRBJ2-3 | - | TRBV28 | - | CASSLLGGTQYF | TGTGCCAGCAGTCTATTAGGTGGTACGCAGTATTTT
TRBJ2-2 | once | TRBV5-1 | - | CASRSNYRGELFF | TGCGCCAGCAGGTCAAACTACCGGGGGGAGCTGTTTTTT
TRBJ2-7 | - | TRBV21-1 | - | CASRTLCETLLYEQYF | TGTGCCAGCAGGACTTTATGTGAGACCCTGCTCTACGAGCAGTACTTC
TRBJ2-1 | - | TRBV5-4 | - | CASSSTRGGEQFF | TGTGCCAGCAGTTCGACAAGGGGTGGTGAGCAGTTCTTC
TRBJ2-3 | - | TRBV5-4 | TRBD1 | CASSWDRTTDTQYF | TGTGCCAGCAGTTGGGACAGGACCACAGATACGCAGTATTTT
TRBJ1-3 | - | TRBV6-1 | - | CASKGGAAGNTIYF | TGTGCCAGCAAGGGGGGCGCAGCTGGAAACACCATATATTTT
TRBJ2-7 | - | TRBV11-3 | - | CASSLGGEYEQYF | TGTGCCAGCAGCTTAGGCGGGGAATACGAGCAGTACTTC
TRBJ2-1 | - | TRBV7-9 | TRBD2 | CASSLTIGGVNEQFF | TGTGCCAGCAGCCTGACTATCGGGGGGGTCAATGAGCAGTTCTTC
TRBJ2-7 | - | TRBV2 | - | CASSEALTRGEQYF | TGTGCCAGCAGTGAAGCACTTACCCGGGGAGAGCAGTACTTC
TRBJ2-7 | - | TRBV5-1 | - | CASSLTGPSYEQYF | TGCGCCAGCAGCTTGACAGGGCCTTCCTACGAGCAGTACTTC
TRBJ2-7 | - | TRBV18 | - | CASSGSYEQYF | TGTGCCAGCTCAGGCTCCTACGAGCAGTACTTC
TRBJ2-5 | - | TRBV7-9 | - | CASSSGTHQETQYF | TGTGCCAGCAGCTCCGGGACCCACCAAGAGACCCAGTACTTC
TRBJ2-2 | - | TRBV2 | TRBD2 | CASRLAGGLPGELFF | TGTGCCAGCAGACTAGCGGGAGGCCTCCCCGGGGAGCTGTTTTTT
TRBJ2-3 | - | TRBV5-1 | - | CASSLNTDTQYF | TGCGCCAGCAGCTTAAATACAGATACGCAGTATTTT